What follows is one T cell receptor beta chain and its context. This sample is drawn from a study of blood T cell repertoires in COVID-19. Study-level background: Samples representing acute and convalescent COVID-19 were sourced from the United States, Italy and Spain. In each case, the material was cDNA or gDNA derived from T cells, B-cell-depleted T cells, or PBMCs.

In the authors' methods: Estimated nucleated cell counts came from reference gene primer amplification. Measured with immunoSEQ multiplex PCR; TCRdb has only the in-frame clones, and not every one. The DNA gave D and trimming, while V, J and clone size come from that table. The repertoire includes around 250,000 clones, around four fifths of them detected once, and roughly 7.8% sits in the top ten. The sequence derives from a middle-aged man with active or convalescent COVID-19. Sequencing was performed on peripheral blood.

The DNA for the CDR3 is TGTGCCAGCAGCCAAGGGACAGGGTACGGCTACACCTTC. Amino acids: CASSQGTGYGYTF. V and J are TRBV14 and TRBJ1-2; 8 nucleotides align to TRBD1. Germline trimming cut 1 base from V and 8 bases from J; bases unmatched to any gene: 3. Per the germline V gene, CDR1 is SGHDN and CDR2 is FVKESK. The CDR3 is 13 amino acids.